The 3 T cell receptor beta chains reported below all come from one sample, sequenced in a study of T-cell reconstitution after alpha-beta-depleted transplantation in children. The TCRbeta library incorporated unique molecular identifiers. TCRdb passed the PCR reads through MiXCR, listing each CDR3 protein once. This repertoire shows around 450,000 distinct CDR3 sequences, 10% to 13% found once; its top ten account for around 2%. The source material was PBMCs, sampled before TCRalphabeta/CD19-depleted stem cell transplant. The receptors here all came from a child aged 2 to 10 with inherited bone marrow failure, due to receive a stem cell transplant.

Concerning this clonotype itself: Possible read error: a much larger clone is one base away. This chain joins TRBV6-5 and TRBJ2-2, with TRBD1 matching 7 bases. From germline, CDR1 is MNHEY and CDR2 SVGAGI. The CDR3 covers 14 residues. J lost 7 bases, V lost 2 bases, and 4 bases had no gene match. The CDR3 reads CASSYQTGYGELFF. The CDR3 DNA reads TGTGCCAGCAGTTACCAGACAGGGTACGGGGAGCTGTTTTTT.

This clonotype was counted only a few times. The chain has TRBV30 and TRBJ2-5; the match to TRBD2 covers 7 bases. The CDR3 is made up of 12 amino acids. Unmatched junction bases numbered 5, after V lost 5 bases and J lost 5 bases. Germline CDR1 reads GTSNPN; CDR2 reads SVGIG (reference sequence). The CDR3 here is CAWGRAWETQYF. For the CDR3, the DNA is TGTGCCTGGGGGAGGGCATGGGAGACCCAGTACTTC.

This clonotype was recorded at least ten times. The V call is TRBV29-1, the J call TRBJ2-1, with 7 bases identical to TRBD1. The trim removed 3 bases at V and 1 base at J, leaving 6 bases unmatched. The CDR3 has 15 amino acids. Per germline, CDR1 SQVTM and CDR2 ANQGSEA. This CDR3 reads CSVDGGQVSYNEQFF. Here the CDR3 DNA reads TGCAGCGTTGATGGTGGACAGGTTTCCTACAATGAGCAGTTCTTC.